The next 12 T cell receptor beta chains were all read from a single sample in a study of CD8 T cells in Susac syndrome. RNA totalling roughly 0.45 to 1 ug underwent reverse transcription with random hexamers. TCRdb re-called the immunoSEQ multiplex PCR reads with MiXCR, one entry per CDR3 protein. Of over 100,000 distinct CDR3 sequences listed, 92% are singletons. The sequencing input was CD4+ T cells from PBMCs. These receptors all stem from a human donor in good health.

The chain is built from TRBV7-2 and TRBJ2-3; D remains ambiguous. Deletions cut 4 bases from V and 2 bases from J, with 10 bases between. The V gene's germline CDR1 is SGHTA and CDR2 FQGNSA. The CDR3 is 14 residues long. The CDR3, as DNA: TGTGCCAGCAGCTCCAGCCCTATCACAGATACGCAGTATTTT. Translation: CASSSSPITDTQYF.

The chain has TRBV28 and TRBJ2-7; D is undetermined. Trimming stripped 3 bases from V and 3 bases from J, with 6 bases between. CDR1 is MDHEN and CDR2 is SYDVKM in the germline V gene. This CDR3 is 12 amino acids long. The CDR3 sequence: CASSFSFYEQYF. CDR3 sequence (DNA): TGTGCCAGCAGTTTCAGTTTCTACGAGCAGTACTTC.

The chain uses TRBV7-2 and TRBJ2-5; TRBD2 is a possible D gene (5 bases). Germline V CDR1 and CDR2: SGHTA, FQGNSA. Trimming removed 2 bases from V and 5 bases from J, with 9 bases in between. This CDR3 is 13 amino acids long. The CDR3, as DNA: TGTGCCAGCAGCTTACGTTGGGAGGAGACCCAGTACTTC. Amino acid sequence: CASSLRWEETQYF. Complete variable domain (other parts from reference TRBV7-2 and TRBJ2-5): GAGVSQSPSNKVTEKGKDVELRCDPISGHTALYWYRQSLGQGLEFLIYFQGNSAPDKSGLPSDRFSAERTGGSVSTLTIQRTQQEDSAVYLCASSLRWEETQYFGPGTRLLVL.

J is TRBJ1-1 and V is TRBV7-9; D may be TRBD1 (6 bases). The CDR3 loop spans 14 amino acids. The germline V gene encodes CDR1 SEHNR and CDR2 FQNEAQ (reference sequence). Trimming took off 5 bases at V and 0 bases at J, with 10 bases between the two ends. CDR3 protein: CASSPGEMNTEAFF. CDR3 in DNA: TGTGCCAGCAGCCCAGGGGAGATGAACACTGAAGCTTTCTTT.

This rearrangement joins TRBV5-4 to TRBJ2-1; TRBD2 matches 10 bases. The CDR3 runs 14 residues. V dropped 4 bases and J dropped 5; count of bases not matched to a gene: 3. CDR1 and CDR2 (germline): SGHNT, YYREEE (reference sequence). The CDR3 bases are TGTGCCAGCAGCCGGACTAGCGGAGACAATGAGCAGTTCTTC. Translated, it gives CASSRTSGDNEQFF.

The V and J genes are TRBV29-1 and TRBJ1-5; D is undetermined. V lost 7 bases and J lost 4, with 11 bases in between. The length of the CDR3 is 12 residues. Germline CDR1 and CDR2: SQVTM and ANQGSEA. The CDR3 DNA is TGCAGCGCTAGGGTTGCGAATCAGCCCCAGCATTTT. It encodes CSARVANQPQHF.

The chain carries TRBV28 and TRBJ1-1; D uncertain. The CDR3 sequence is 15 residues long. Trimming shortened V by 8 bases and J by 4 bases, and 20 bases separated the two germline ends. CDR1 is MDHEN and CDR2 is SYDVKM in the germline V gene. CDR3 DNA sequence: TGTGCCAGCTCGGTGGCGTTCGGACTCGGCACTGAAGCTTTCTTT. Its translation: CASSVAFGLGTEAFF.

This chain connects TRBV5-1 to TRBJ2-1; 11 nucleotides align to TRBD1. The CDR3 runs 19 residues. Losses at the gene ends were 3 bases for V and 0 bases for J; bases not matched to a gene: 11. Germline V CDR1 and CDR2: SGHRS, YFSETQ. CDR3 coding DNA: TGCGCCAGCAGCTCTGGACAGGGGGCCCCCCTAAGCTCCTACAATGAGCAGTTCTTC. It translates to CASSSGQGAPLSSYNEQFF.

V gene TRBV5-8 combines with J gene TRBJ2-5, with a possible D match to TRBD2 (6 bases). The CDR3 contains 14 residues. Germline V lookup: CDR1 SGHTS, CDR2 YDEGEE. The germline V and J ends were trimmed by 4 bases and 4 bases, with 14 bases remaining between them. CDR3 coding DNA: TGTGCCAGCAGCCACGGGGGAGTAGGAGAGACCCAGTACTTC. Protein product: CASSHGGVGETQYF.

This clonotype was counted between two and nine times. The chain links TRBV11-2 to TRBJ2-7; no clear D gene. The germline V gene has CDR1 SGHAT and CDR2 FQNNGV. Between the trimmed V and J ends, which lost 1 base and 3 bases, there was a span of 13 bases. The CDR3 spans 15 residues. The CDR3 sequence is CASSLVLSSNYEQYF. The CDR3 DNA is TGTGCCAGCAGCTTAGTGCTCTCCTCCAACTACGAGCAGTACTTC.

The V gene is TRBV5-1, the J gene TRBJ2-1; 10 bases match TRBD2. CDR3 length: 12 amino acids. Germline values: CDR1 SGHRS, CDR2 YFSETQ. J was trimmed by 7 bases and V by 7 bases; bases with no gene match: 2. CDR3 protein: CASQAGGNEQFF. The CDR3 nucleotides are TGCGCCAGCCAAGCGGGAGGGAATGAGCAGTTCTTC.

The chain uses TRBV7-2 and TRBJ2-7; 10 bases align to TRBD1. Trimming took 0 bases from V and 6 from J; bases not matched to a gene: 5. The CDR3 totals 15 residues. In germline, CDR1 is SGHTA, CDR2 FQGNSA. The CDR3 sequence is CASSLAVTGGFEQYF. CDR3 in DNA: TGTGCCAGCAGCTTAGCCGTGACAGGGGGCTTCGAGCAGTACTTC.